Shown below are 32 T cell receptor beta chains from a single sample sequenced in a study of shared clonotypes between healthy human individuals. Assay: immunoSEQ multiplex PCR; the TCRdb copy retains only in-frame clones and omits some. The sample lists hundreds of thousands of clones, roughly 84% occurring once. The sequenced sample consisted of memory CD8+ T cells sorted from blood. The subset here: CD45RO+ cells pooled with CCR7-negative TemRA cells. The origin of the receptors is a young man in good health.

J is TRBJ2-7 and V is TRBV18; either TRBD1 or TRBD2 may fit D (5 bases each). Trimming shortened V by 2 bases and J by 5 bases, and 13 bases separated the two germline ends. Germline lookup yields CDR1 KGHSH and CDR2 LQKENI. The CDR3 is made up of 14 amino acids. In DNA form, the CDR3 reads TGTGCCAGCTCACCAAATGGGGGATACGACGAGCAGTACTTC. Its translation: CASSPNGGYDEQYF. Full variable domain (outside the CDR3, taken from reference TRBV18 and TRBJ2-7): NAGVMQNPRHLVRRRGQEARLRCSPMKGHSHVYWYRQLPEEGLKFMVYLQKENIIDESGMPKERFSAEFPKEGPSILRIQQVVRGDSAAYFCASSPNGGYDEQYFGPGTRLTVT.

This chain connects TRBV5-6 to TRBJ1-4; D not resolved. Trimming took off 4 bases at V and 7 bases at J, with 14 bases between the two ends. This CDR3 has 14 amino acids. In germline, CDR1 is SGHDT, CDR2 YYEEEE. CDR3 DNA: TGTGCCAGCAGCCGTGAGGGCGCCGGTGAAAAACTGTTTTTT. Amino acids: CASSREGAGEKLFF.

To note about this clone: The same CDR3 also results from other DNA sequences found in this sample. The chain is built from TRBV4-3 and TRBJ1-2; tentative D call: TRBD1 (5 bases). CDR1 and CDR2 from the germline V gene are LGHNA and YSLEER. Between the trimmed V and J ends, which lost 0 bases and 4 bases, there was a span of 12 bases. CDR3 length equals 15 residues. The CDR3 loop reads CASSQDRGAGYGYTF. The DNA for the CDR3 is TGCGCCAGCAGCCAAGATCGAGGGGCGGGCTATGGCTACACCTTC.

The chain has TRBV11-2 and TRBJ2-7; tentatively, D is TRBD2 (6 bases). The CDR3 is 14 residues long. Trimming pared 3 bases from V and 2 bases from J, leaving 11 bases between. The germline V gene has CDR1 SGHAT and CDR2 FQNNGV. Written as DNA, the CDR3 is TGTGCCAGCAGCTTCTCCGGAGGGCCCTACGAGCAGTACTTC. Protein: CASSFSGGPYEQYF.

J is TRBJ1-6 and V is TRBV6-1; 10 bases agree with TRBD1. In germline, CDR1 is MNHNS, CDR2 SASEGT. The CDR3 is 15 amino acids. V dropped 4 bases and J dropped 9; count of bases not matched to a gene: 6. In nucleotides, the CDR3 is TGTGCCAGCAGTGGTGACAGGGGGCAAAGTTCACCCCTCCACTTT. This translates into CASSGDRGQSSPLHF.

V and J are TRBV30 and TRBJ2-3, with D perhaps matching TRBD1 (5 bases). With 0 bases removed from V and 3 bases from J, the gap between germline ends came to 13 bases. Per the germline V gene, CDR1 is GTSNPN and CDR2 is SVGIG (reference sequence). The length of the CDR3 is 15 residues. This chain's CDR3 is CAWSVHRQRTDTQYF. Here the CDR3 DNA reads TGTGCCTGGAGTGTACACAGGCAAAGGACAGATACGCAGTATTTT.

The chain couples TRBV7-9 to TRBJ2-1; D call uncertain. The CDR3 is made up of 15 amino acids. Looked up from germline, CDR1 is SEHNR and CDR2 is FQNEAQ (reference sequence). The V end was cut by 6 bases, the J end by 2 bases, with 14 bases between. As DNA, the CDR3 is TGTGCCAGCAGTTCCGACGCCATGACCTACAATGAGCAGTTCTTC. Translation: CASSSDAMTYNEQFF.

This rearrangement joins TRBV6-1 to TRBJ2-7; D is possibly TRBD1 (5 bases). This CDR3 comprises 13 residues. V lost 3 bases and J lost 1, with 7 bases in between. Per germline, CDR1 MNHNS and CDR2 SASEGT. The CDR3 sequence: CASSETESYEQYF. CDR3 bases: TGTGCCAGCAGTGAGACAGAGTCCTACGAGCAGTACTTC.

This clone was observed once. CDR3 sequence: CASSSRLIGYTF. DNA for the CDR3: TGTGCCAGCAGCTCCCGGCTCATTGGCTACACCTTC. V is TRBV7-2 and J is TRBJ1-2; no firm D call. Germline V gene data show CDR1 as SGHTA and CDR2 as FQGNSA. Trimming stripped 4 bases from V and 7 bases from J, with 10 bases between. The CDR3 is 12 residues long.

V usage is TRBV2 and J usage is TRBJ2-3; 12 bases align to TRBD1. Germline V gene sequence: CDR1 SNHLY, CDR2 FYNNEI. The CDR3 loop spans 15 amino acids. J was trimmed by 4 bases and V by 4 bases; bases with no gene match: 3. The CDR3 protein is CASSAGTGGADTQYF. Written as DNA, the CDR3 is TGTGCCAGCAGTGCGGGGACAGGGGGCGCAGATACGCAGTATTTT.

The V call is TRBV30, the J call TRBJ1-1; D is possibly TRBD1 (6 bases). CDR1 is GTSNPN and CDR2 is SVGIG in the germline V gene (reference sequence). This CDR3 comprises 14 residues. Trimming stripped 0 bases from V and 5 bases from J, with 13 bases between. Written as DNA, the CDR3 is TGTGCCTGGAGTGTACTTGGGGGCGGAACTGAAGCTTTCTTT. This translates into CAWSVLGGGTEAFF. The variable domain in full, with the rest retrieved from reference TRBV30 and TRBJ1-1, is SQTIHQWPATLVQPVGSPLSLECTVEGTSNPNLYWYRQAAGRGLQLLFYSVGIGQISSEVPQNLSASRPQDRQFILSSKKLLLSDSGFYLCAWSVLGGGTEAFFGQGTRLTVV.

V and J are TRBV4-1 and TRBJ1-1; 7 positions match TRBD1. Looked up from germline, CDR1 is MGHRA and CDR2 is YSYEKL. The V segment lost 6 bases and the J segment 6 bases; nucleotides outside the gene matches: 7. The CDR3 is 13 amino acids. The CDR3 reads CASSLDRESEAFF. DNA of the CDR3: TGCGCCAGCAGTCTAGACAGGGAGTCTGAAGCTTTCTTT.

This chain uses TRBV4-3 with TRBJ2-1; D unclear. Germline loops: CDR1 LGHNA, CDR2 YSLEER. The germline V and J ends were trimmed by 4 bases and 5 bases, with 6 bases remaining between them. This CDR3 comprises 12 residues. The CDR3 DNA sequence: TGCGCCAGCAGCCTTACGAACAATGAGCAGTTCTTC. Protein sequence: CASSLTNNEQFF.

The CDR3 bases are TGCGCCAGCAGCCAATTTTCCCGACAGGGGATGAGAACATGGAGTGGAGAGCAGTACTTC. Translating gives CASSQFSRQGMRTWSGEQYF. The chain recombines TRBV4-1 with TRBJ2-7; TRBD1 matches 8 bases. The CDR3 has 20 amino acids. In germline, CDR1 is MGHRA, CDR2 YSYEKL. J lost 7 bases, V lost 2 bases, and 25 bases had no gene match.

The V and J genes are TRBV4-3 and TRBJ1-2, with 8 bases aligning to TRBD1. Trimming cost V 0 bases and J 13 bases; bases outside gene matches: 10. The CDR3 is made up of 14 amino acids. Germline-derived CDR1 and CDR2 are LGHNA and YSLEER. The CDR3 is CASSQDRGTGPFTF. In nucleotides, the CDR3 is TGCGCCAGCAGCCAAGATCGCGGGACAGGTCCTTTCACCTTC.

This clone has just one count. This chain joins TRBV7-9 and TRBJ2-1; TRBD1 aligns across 7 bases. V was pared by 7 bases and J by 0 bases, with 3 bases of the junction left unmatched. The CDR3 spans 14 residues. From germline, CDR1 is SEHNR and CDR2 FQNEAQ (reference sequence). This CDR3 reads CASTGQNSYNEQFF. The CDR3 bases are TGTGCCAGCACGGGACAGAACTCCTACAATGAGCAGTTCTTC.

CDR3 loop: CASRQGAKNIQYF. CDR3 nucleotides: TGTGCCAGCAGGCAGGGAGCCAAAAACATTCAGTACTTC. This chain links TRBV21-1 with TRBJ2-4; the D segment call TRBD1 is taken from the table without a DNA check. TRBV21-1 has pseudogene status. The CDR3 extends over 13 amino acids.

The chain has TRBV4-1 and TRBJ1-4; D is possibly TRBD1 (6 bases). CDR1 and CDR2 from the germline V gene are MGHRA and YSYEKL. The length of the CDR3 is 13 residues. V dropped 0 bases and J dropped 8 bases, with 7 bases sitting between them. The CDR3: CASSQEDSEKLFF. The CDR3 bases are TGCGCCAGCAGCCAAGAGGACAGCGAAAAACTGTTTTTT.

The chain links TRBV28 to TRBJ1-2; no definite D call. Germline V CDR1 and CDR2: MDHEN, SYDVKM. The CDR3 runs 16 residues. V was shortened by 2 bases and J by 2 bases, with 15 bases between the two germline ends. Here the CDR3 reads CASSLRTPYFNYGYTF. The CDR3 bases are TGTGCCAGCAGTTTAAGAACCCCGTACTTCAACTATGGCTACACCTTC.

CDR3 DNA: TGTGCCAGCAGCTTTCTTTTCGGGGAGCTGTTTTTT. This translates into CASSFLFGELFF. This sequence joins TRBV7-9 and TRBJ2-2, with no clear D. Trimming pared 3 bases from V and 7 bases from J, leaving 6 bases between. CDR1 is SEHNR and CDR2 is FQNEAQ in the germline V gene (reference sequence). CDR3 length: 12 amino acids.

The sample holds a few counts of this clone. V is TRBV5-1 and J is TRBJ1-2, with D perhaps TRBD1 (6 bases). CDR3 length equals 15 residues. The V gene's germline CDR1 is SGHRS and CDR2 YFSETQ. The ends were cut back, 2 bases at V and 4 bases at J, with 15 bases in the middle. As DNA, the CDR3 is TGCGCCAGCAGCTTAGAGGGGGGCCTTTTCTATGGCTACACCTTC. This encodes CASSLEGGLFYGYTF.

This chain joins TRBV27 and TRBJ2-2; D uncertain. V dropped 3 bases and J dropped 2 bases, with 4 bases sitting between them. The CDR3 has 13 amino acids. The germline V gene encodes CDR1 MNHEY and CDR2 SMNVEV (reference sequence). CDR3 in DNA: TGTGCCAGCAGTTTTGGAAACACCGGGGAGCTGTTTTTT. Amino acid sequence: CASSFGNTGELFF.

CDR3 sequence (DNA): TGTGCCAGCCGGATTGAGACTAGCGGGGAACGCTACGAGCAGTACTTC. Protein sequence: CASRIETSGERYEQYF. The J gene is TRBJ2-7, the V gene TRBV14; TRBD2 agrees at 11 bases. This CDR3 has 16 amino acids. V trimming: 8 bases; J trimming: 3 bases; junction bases outside the gene matches: 12. From germline, CDR1 is SGHDN and CDR2 FVKESK.

The rearrangement links TRBV27 to TRBJ2-7; 7 bases match TRBD1. This CDR3 is built from 15 residues. J gave up 2 bases and V 4 bases, and 8 bases lay outside the gene matches. Germline CDR1 reads MNHEY; CDR2 reads SMNVEV (reference sequence). The CDR3 nucleotides are TGTGCCAGCAGTTCACCGGGACAGTCTACCTACGAGCAGTACTTC. This codes for CASSSPGQSTYEQYF.

V and J are TRBV18 and TRBJ2-7, with 11 bases matching TRBD1. In germline, CDR1 is KGHSH, CDR2 LQKENI. The trim removed 1 base at V and 6 bases at J, leaving 8 bases unmatched. The CDR3 length is 16 residues. The CDR3 protein is CASSPRPGQGAGEQYF. CDR3 nucleotides: TGTGCCAGCTCACCACGGCCAGGACAGGGGGCGGGCGAGCAGTACTTC.

The CDR3 protein is CASSLRQGVGNEQFF. CDR3 nucleotide sequence: TGTGCCAGCAGCCTTAGACAGGGGGTGGGCAATGAGCAGTTCTTC. The gene calls are TRBV7-9 and TRBJ2-1, with 9 bases lining up with TRBD1. The ends lost 5 bases at V and 6 bases at J; junction bases unmatched: 8. From germline, CDR1 is SEHNR and CDR2 FQNEAQ (reference sequence). The CDR3 loop spans 15 amino acids.

As to this clone: Other DNA sequences in the same sample also yield this CDR3. The V gene is TRBV5-6, the J gene TRBJ2-7, with 11 bases matching TRBD1. Germline loops: CDR1 SGHDT, CDR2 YYEEEE. CDR3 size: 13 residues. Trimming took 3 bases from V and 6 from J; bases not matched to a gene: 2. The CDR3, as DNA: TGTGCCAGCAGCTGGACAGGGGGCGGCGAGCAGTACTTC. It is translated as CASSWTGGGEQYF. The full variable domain, with the rest looked up from reference TRBV5-6 and TRBJ2-7, is DAGVTQSPTHLIKTRGQQVTLRCSPKSGHDTVSWYQQALGQGPQFIFQYYEEEERQRGNFPDRFSGHQFPNYSSELNVNALLLGDSALYLCASSWTGGGEQYFGPGTRLTVT.

This clone was recorded once. The gene calls are TRBV18 and TRBJ2-7; D might be TRBD2 (6 bases). Trimming took 3 bases from V and 4 from J, leaving 13 bases between them. Germline V gene data show CDR1 as KGHSH and CDR2 as LQKENI. This CDR3 comprises 14 residues. Written as DNA, the CDR3 is TGTGCCAGCTCACCTGAGGCGGGACTGTACGAGCAGTACTTC. Translation gives CASSPEAGLYEQYF.

This sequence joins TRBV5-6 and TRBJ2-5; 9 bases agree with TRBD1. Germline V gene data show CDR1 as SGHDT and CDR2 as YYEEEE. There are 14 residues in the CDR3. V shed 2 bases and J 3 bases; nucleotides not matched to a gene: 2. The CDR3: CASSFWTGEETQYF. The CDR3 DNA reads as TGTGCCAGCAGCTTTTGGACAGGGGAAGAGACCCAGTACTTC.

The rearrangement uses TRBV28 and TRBJ2-7, with 12 positions matching TRBD1. The CDR3 covers 19 residues. V lost 1 base to trimming and J lost 6 bases; unmatched junction nucleotides: 16. Germline lookup yields CDR1 MDHEN and CDR2 SYDVKM. The CDR3 loop reads CASSLSPDVWDRGLGEQYF. The CDR3 coding sequence is TGTGCCAGCAGTTTATCCCCCGATGTGTGGGACAGGGGGCTTGGCGAGCAGTACTTC.

This rearrangement joins TRBV30 to TRBJ1-1; D is undetermined. Between the trimmed V and J ends, which lost 4 bases and 2 bases, there was a span of 11 bases. CDR1 is GTSNPN and CDR2 is SVGIG in the germline V gene (reference sequence). This CDR3 region has 13 residues. The CDR3 is CAWKLAGNTEAFF. The CDR3 DNA is TGTGCCTGGAAGTTGGCAGGCAACACTGAAGCTTTCTTT.

The chain joins TRBV10-3 to TRBJ2-3; D is perhaps TRBD2 (6 bases). Trimming took off 5 bases at V and 7 bases at J, with 22 bases between the two ends. The CDR3 covers 16 residues. Germline V gene data show CDR1 as ENHRY and CDR2 as SYGVKD. In DNA, the CDR3 is TGTGCCATCAGTCCCGGGATTGCGGGACCTGGCCATACGCAGTATTTT. The encoded protein is CAISPGIAGPGHTQYF.